This T cell receptor (beta chain) was recovered during a study of CD8 T cells in Susac syndrome. CDR3 length: 15 residues. Germline CDR1 reads SGHTA; CDR2 reads FQGNSA. Between the trimmed V and J ends, which lost 5 bases and 6 bases, there was a span of 17 bases. TCR beta was sequenced from blood CD8+ and CD4+ T cells. After extraction with the RNeasy kit, roughly 0.5 to 1 ug of the RNA was reverse transcribed using random hexamers. A multiplex approach, immunoSEQ multiplex PCR, amplified TCR beta CDR3 across 54 Vbeta and 13 Jbeta. TCRdb reanalysed the immunoSEQ multiplex PCR reads using MiXCR and keeps one entry per CDR3 protein. The sample shows 210,000 or so distinct CDR3 sequences, about 94% of them seen only once.

The chain links TRBV7-2 to TRBJ2-1; D is possibly TRBD1 or TRBD2 (5 bases each). Input material: CD8+ T cells from PBMCs. This sequence was found in a human donor with multiple sclerosis. The CDR3 is CASSPEGLAGNEQFF. Written as DNA, the CDR3 is TGTGCCAGCAGCCCAGAGGGGCTAGCAGGCAATGAGCAGTTCTTC.